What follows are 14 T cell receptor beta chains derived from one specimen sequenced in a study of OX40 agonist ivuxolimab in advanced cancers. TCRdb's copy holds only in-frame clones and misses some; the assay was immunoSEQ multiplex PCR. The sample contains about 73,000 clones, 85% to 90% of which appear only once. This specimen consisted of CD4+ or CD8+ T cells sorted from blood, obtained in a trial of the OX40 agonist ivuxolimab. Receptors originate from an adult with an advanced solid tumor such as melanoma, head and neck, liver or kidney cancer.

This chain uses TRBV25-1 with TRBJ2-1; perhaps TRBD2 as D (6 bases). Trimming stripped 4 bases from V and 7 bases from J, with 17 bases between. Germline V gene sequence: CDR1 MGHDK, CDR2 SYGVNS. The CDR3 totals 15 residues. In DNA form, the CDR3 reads TGTGCCAGCAGTGTCGGGGGACTTTCGAGGAATGAGCAGTTCTTC. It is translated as CASSVGGLSRNEQFF.

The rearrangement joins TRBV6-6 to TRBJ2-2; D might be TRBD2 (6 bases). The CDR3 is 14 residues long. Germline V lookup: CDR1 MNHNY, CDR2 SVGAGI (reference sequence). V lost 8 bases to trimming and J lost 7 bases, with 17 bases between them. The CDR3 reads CASVPSGRDGELFF. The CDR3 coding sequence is TGTGCCAGCGTCCCTTCCGGGCGGGACGGGGAGCTGTTTTTT.

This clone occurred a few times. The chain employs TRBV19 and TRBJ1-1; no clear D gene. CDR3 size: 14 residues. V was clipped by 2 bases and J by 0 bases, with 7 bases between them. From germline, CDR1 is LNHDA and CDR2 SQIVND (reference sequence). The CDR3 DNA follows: TGTGCCAGTAGTATAACCCTGATGAACACTGAAGCTTTCTTT. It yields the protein CASSITLMNTEAFF.

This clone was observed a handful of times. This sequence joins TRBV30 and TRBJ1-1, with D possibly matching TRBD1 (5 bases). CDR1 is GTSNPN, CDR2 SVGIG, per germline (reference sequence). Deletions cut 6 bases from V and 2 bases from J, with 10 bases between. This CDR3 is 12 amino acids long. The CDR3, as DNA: TGTGCCTGTGACAGTAGAAACACTGAAGCTTTCTTT. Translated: CACDSRNTEAFF.

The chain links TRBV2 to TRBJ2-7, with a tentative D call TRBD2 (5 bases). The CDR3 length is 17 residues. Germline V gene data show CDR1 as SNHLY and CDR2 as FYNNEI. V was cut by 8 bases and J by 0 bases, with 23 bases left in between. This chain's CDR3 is CASDSDPPAASSYEQYF. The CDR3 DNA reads TGTGCCAGCGATTCGGACCCTCCAGCGGCGAGCTCCTACGAGCAGTACTTC.

CDR3 DNA sequence: TGTGCCACCATCCCCGGGGGAGGAAACTATGGCTACACCTTC. Translated, it gives CATIPGGGNYGYTF. J is TRBJ1-2 and V is TRBV6-6; a possible D gene is TRBD1 (5 bases). Trimming stripped 10 bases from V and 2 bases from J, with 17 bases between. This CDR3 is built from 14 residues. Germline V gene data show CDR1 as MNHNY and CDR2 as SVGAGI (reference sequence).

DNA for the CDR3: TGTGCCAGCAGCAACCGGGACACTTCCACCGGGGAGCTGTTTTTT. Encoded protein: CASSNRDTSTGELFF. The V and J genes are TRBV11-1 and TRBJ2-2; possibly TRBD1 for D (6 bases). The germline V and J ends were trimmed by 5 bases and 4 bases, with 14 bases remaining between them. Germline lookup yields CDR1 SGHAT and CDR2 FQDESV (reference sequence). The CDR3 is made up of 15 amino acids.

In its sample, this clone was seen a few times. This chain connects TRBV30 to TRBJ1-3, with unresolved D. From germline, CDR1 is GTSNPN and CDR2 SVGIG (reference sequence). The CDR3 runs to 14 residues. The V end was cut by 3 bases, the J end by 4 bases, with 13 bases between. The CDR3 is CAWRSDLGGNTIYF. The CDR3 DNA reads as TGTGCCTGGAGATCTGACCTAGGGGGAAACACCATATATTTT.

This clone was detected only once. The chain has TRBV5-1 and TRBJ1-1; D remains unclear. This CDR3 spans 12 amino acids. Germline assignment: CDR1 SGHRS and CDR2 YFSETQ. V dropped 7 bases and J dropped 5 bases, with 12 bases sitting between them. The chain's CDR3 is CASGPFGTEAFF. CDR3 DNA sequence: TGCGCCAGCGGACCCTTTGGGACTGAAGCTTTCTTT.

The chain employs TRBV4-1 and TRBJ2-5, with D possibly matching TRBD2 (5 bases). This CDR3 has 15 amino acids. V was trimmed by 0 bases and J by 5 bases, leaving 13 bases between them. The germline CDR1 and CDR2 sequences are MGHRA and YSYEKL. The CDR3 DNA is TGCGCCAGCAGCCAAGAGCTAGGGAGAACGGAGACCCAGTACTTC. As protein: CASSQELGRTETQYF.

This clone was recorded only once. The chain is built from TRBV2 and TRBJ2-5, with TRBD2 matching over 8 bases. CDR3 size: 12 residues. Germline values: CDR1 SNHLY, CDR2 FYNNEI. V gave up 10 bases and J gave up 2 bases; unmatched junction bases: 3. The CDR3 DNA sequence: TGTGCCACCGGGGGGGATCAAGAGACCCAGTACTTC. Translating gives CATGGDQETQYF.

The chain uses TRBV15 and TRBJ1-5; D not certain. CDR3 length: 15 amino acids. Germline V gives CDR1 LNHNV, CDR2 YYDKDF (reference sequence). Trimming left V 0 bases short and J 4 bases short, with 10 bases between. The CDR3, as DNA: TGTGCCACCAGCAGAGATGGGCGGGAAAATCAGCCCCAGCATTTT. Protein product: CATSRDGRENQPQHF.

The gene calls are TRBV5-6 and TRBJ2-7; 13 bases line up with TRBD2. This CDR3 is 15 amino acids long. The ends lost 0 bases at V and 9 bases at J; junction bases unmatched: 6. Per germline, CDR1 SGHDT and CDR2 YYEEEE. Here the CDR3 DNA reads TGTGCCAGCAGCTTGGGGACTAGCGGGAGTAGGGTGCAGTACTTC. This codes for CASSLGTSGSRVQYF.

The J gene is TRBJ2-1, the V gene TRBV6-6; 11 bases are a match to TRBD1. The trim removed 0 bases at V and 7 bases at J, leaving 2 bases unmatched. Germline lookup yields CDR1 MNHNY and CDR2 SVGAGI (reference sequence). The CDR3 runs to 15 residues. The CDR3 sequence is CASSYSGQGANEQFF. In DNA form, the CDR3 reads TGTGCCAGCAGTTACTCCGGACAGGGGGCGAATGAGCAGTTCTTC.